The clone carrying this T cell receptor beta chain has a handful of counts. In the PCR, 60 Vbeta and 13 Jbeta primers were used. TCRdb's table, derived via immunoSEQ multiplex PCR, lists solely in-frame clones and lacks some. The sample consists of about 140,000 clones, around 65% of them appearing once. The data are from a study of cytomegalovirus exposure and HLA in healthy donors. On the study more broadly: An early release of data contained about 85 million unique TCRs, which came from HLA-typed donors.

The sequence came from a male donor in good health and CMV-seronegative. Sequenced: PBMCs.

The CDR3 here is CASSEQYGQPQHF. Written as DNA, the CDR3 is TGTGCCAGCAGTGAGCAGTACGGGCAGCCCCAGCATTTT. The chain combines TRBV6-1 with TRBJ1-5; no firm D call. Trimming cost V 3 bases and J 7 bases, with 10 bases left between them. This CDR3 spans 13 amino acids. Germline V lookup: CDR1 MNHNS, CDR2 SASEGT.